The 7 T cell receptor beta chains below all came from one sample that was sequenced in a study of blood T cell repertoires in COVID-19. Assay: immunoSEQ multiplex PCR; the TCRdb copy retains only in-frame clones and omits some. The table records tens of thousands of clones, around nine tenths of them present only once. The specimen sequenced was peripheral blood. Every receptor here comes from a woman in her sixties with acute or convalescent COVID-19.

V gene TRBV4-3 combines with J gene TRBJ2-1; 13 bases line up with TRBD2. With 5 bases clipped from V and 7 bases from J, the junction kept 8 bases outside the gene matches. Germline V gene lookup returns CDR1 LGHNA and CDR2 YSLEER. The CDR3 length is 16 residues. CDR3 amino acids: CASSGELAGGGNEQFF. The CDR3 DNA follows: TGCGCCAGCAGCGGGGAACTAGCGGGAGGGGGAAATGAGCAGTTCTTC.

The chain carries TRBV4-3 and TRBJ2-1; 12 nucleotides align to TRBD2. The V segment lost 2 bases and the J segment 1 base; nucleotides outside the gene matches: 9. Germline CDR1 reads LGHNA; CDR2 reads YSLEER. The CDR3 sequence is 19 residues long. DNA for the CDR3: TGCGCCAGCAGCCAAAGCCGACTAGCGGGAGCAGGGTCCTACAATGAGCAGTTCTTC. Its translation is CASSQSRLAGAGSYNEQFF.

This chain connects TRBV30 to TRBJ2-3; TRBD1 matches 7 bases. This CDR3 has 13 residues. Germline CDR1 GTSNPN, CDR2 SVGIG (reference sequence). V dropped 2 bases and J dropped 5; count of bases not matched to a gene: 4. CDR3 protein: CAWSQGELDTQYF. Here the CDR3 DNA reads TGTGCCTGGAGTCAGGGGGAATTAGATACGCAGTATTTT.

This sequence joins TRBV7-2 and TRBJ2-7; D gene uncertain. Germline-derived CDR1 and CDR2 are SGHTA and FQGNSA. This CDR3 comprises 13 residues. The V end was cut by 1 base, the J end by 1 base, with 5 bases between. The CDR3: CASSLGRSYEQYV. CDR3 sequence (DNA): TGTGCCAGCAGCTTAGGTCGGTCCTACGAGCAGTACGTC.

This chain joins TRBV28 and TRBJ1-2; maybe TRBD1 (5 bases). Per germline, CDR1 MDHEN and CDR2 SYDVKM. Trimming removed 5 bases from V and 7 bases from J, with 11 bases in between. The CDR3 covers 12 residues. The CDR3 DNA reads TGTGCCAGCAGTCCCAGGGATCTTGGCTACACCTTC. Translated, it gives CASSPRDLGYTF.

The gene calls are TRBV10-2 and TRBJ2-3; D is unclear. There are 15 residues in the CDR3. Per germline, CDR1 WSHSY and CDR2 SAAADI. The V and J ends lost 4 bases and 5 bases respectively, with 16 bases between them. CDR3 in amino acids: CASSASTLVGDTQYF. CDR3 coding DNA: TGCGCCAGCAGTGCGTCTACGCTAGTGGGAGATACGCAGTATTTT.

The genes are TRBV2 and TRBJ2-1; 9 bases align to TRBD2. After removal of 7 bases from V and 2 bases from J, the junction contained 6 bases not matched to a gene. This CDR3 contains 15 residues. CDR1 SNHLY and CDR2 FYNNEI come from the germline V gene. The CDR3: CASTRLAGPYNEQFF. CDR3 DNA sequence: TGTGCCAGCACTCGCCTAGCGGGGCCCTACAATGAGCAGTTCTTC. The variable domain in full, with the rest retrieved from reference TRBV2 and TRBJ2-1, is EPEVTQTPSHQVTQMGQEVILRCVPISNHLYFYWYRQILGQKVEFLVSFYNNEISEKSEIFDDQFSVERPDGSNFTLKIRSTKLEDSAMYFCASTRLAGPYNEQFFGPGTRLTVL.